These 9 T cell receptor beta chains came from one sample sequenced in a study of T cells after yellow fever vaccination. Using its own MiXCR run on the 5' RACE reads, TCRdb lists one record per CDR3 protein. The top ten hold approximately 15% of the sample, which has 450,000 to 550,000 distinct CDR3 sequences, just over 20% seen once. Sequenced material: PBMCs, taken approximately 20 days after the first yellow fever vaccination. These receptors were collected from a man younger than 35 who received the YFV17D yellow fever vaccine.

The chain combines TRBV5-1 with TRBJ1-1; D uncertain. This CDR3 is built from 14 residues. The germline gives CDR1 SGHRS, CDR2 YFSETQ. With 2 bases removed from V and 4 bases from J, the gap between germline ends came to 12 bases. CDR3 sequence (DNA): TGCGCCAGCAGCTTTCAGGCCCAAGGCACTGAAGCTTTCTTT. Its protein product is CASSFQAQGTEAFF.

Only a few counts were recorded for this clonotype. J is TRBJ1-2 and V is TRBV12-3 or TRBV12-4; D is perhaps TRBD1 (6 bases). V was trimmed by 5 bases and J by 4 bases, leaving 17 bases between them. The CDR3 is 15 amino acids. The CDR3 DNA is TGTGCCAGCAGTATGCCGTGGGGGCTAGGCTATGGCTACACCTTC. This gives the protein CASSMPWGLGYGYTF.

In this sample, this clonotype turned up many times. J is TRBJ2-1 and V is TRBV24-1; D perhaps matches TRBD2 (5 bases). The CDR3 is 16 residues long. CDR1 is KGHDR, CDR2 SFDVKD, per germline. V lost 1 base and J lost 0, with 9 bases in between. The CDR3 bases are TGTGCCACCAGTGATTTCCCGGGGAGCTCCTACAATGAGCAGTTCTTC. Translation: CATSDFPGSSYNEQFF.

The genes are TRBV12-3 or TRBV12-4 and TRBJ2-3; the match to TRBD2 covers 8 bases. This CDR3 has 16 amino acids. Trimming removed 4 bases from V and 5 bases from J; junction bases left unmatched: 11. The chain's CDR3 is CASSWGVGGAGDTQYF. The CDR3 nucleotides read TGTGCCAGCAGTTGGGGGGTCGGGGGGGCAGGAGATACGCAGTATTTT.

This clonotype was counted ten times or more. This chain links TRBV3-1 with TRBJ1-1; D is ambiguous. Germline V gene lookup returns CDR1 LGHDT and CDR2 YNNKEL (reference sequence). This CDR3 comprises 14 residues. With 1 base removed from V and 5 bases from J, the gap between germline ends came to 11 bases. DNA of the CDR3: TGTGCCAGCAGCCAAGTCGGCGGGCGGACTGAAGCTTTCTTT. Its protein product is CASSQVGGRTEAFF.

This clonotype was recorded a few times. The chain recombines TRBV18 with TRBJ1-2; tentative D call: TRBD1 (6 bases). Trimming removed 4 bases at V and 4 bases at J, with 13 bases between. The CDR3 has 14 amino acids. Germline-derived CDR1 and CDR2 are KGHSH and LQKENI. The CDR3 coding sequence is TGTGCCAGCTCACTAACCGACAGGTCCTATGGCTACACCTTC. It specifies CASSLTDRSYGYTF. Filled out from reference TRBV18 and TRBJ1-2, the complete variable domain reads NAGVMQNPRHLVRRRGQEARLRCSPMKGHSHVYWYRQLPEEGLKFMVYLQKENIIDESGMPKERFSAEFPKEGPSILRIQQVVRGDSAAYFCASSLTDRSYGYTFGSGTRLTVV.

The chain couples TRBV20-1 to TRBJ1-1; D remains unclear. The CDR3 is made up of 14 amino acids. Germline V gene sequence: CDR1 DFQATT, CDR2 SNEGSKA (reference sequence). V lost 1 base and J lost 1, with 10 bases in between. The CDR3 sequence: CSARVSAANTEAFF. The CDR3 region has the DNA TGCAGTGCTAGAGTTTCGGCAGCGAACACTGAAGCTTTCTTT.

In this sample, this clonotype turned up many times. This chain connects TRBV4-1 to TRBJ2-7; perhaps TRBD2 as D (6 bases). The CDR3 is made up of 13 amino acids. V was pared by 1 base and J by 4 bases, with 8 bases between. CDR1 and CDR2 from the germline V gene are MGHRA and YSYEKL. DNA of the CDR3: TGCGCCAGCAGCCAAGGTGGGGGGTACGAGCAGTACGTC. Residues: CASSQGGGYEQYV.

This clonotype came up a few times. In DNA form, the CDR3 reads TGTGCCAGCTCATACGTAGTTGCAACTAATGAAAAACTGTTTTTT. Its protein is CASSYVVATNEKLFF. The chain combines TRBV18 with TRBJ1-4; unclear D gene. Deletions cut 5 bases from V and 0 bases from J, with 10 bases between. Per germline, CDR1 KGHSH and CDR2 LQKENI. The CDR3 is 15 amino acids. Full variable domain (rest looked up from reference TRBV18 and TRBJ1-4): NAGVMQNPRHLVRRRGQEARLRCSPMKGHSHVYWYRQLPEEGLKFMVYLQKENIIDESGMPKERFSAEFPKEGPSILRIQQVVRGDSAAYFCASSYVVATNEKLFFGSGTQLSVL.